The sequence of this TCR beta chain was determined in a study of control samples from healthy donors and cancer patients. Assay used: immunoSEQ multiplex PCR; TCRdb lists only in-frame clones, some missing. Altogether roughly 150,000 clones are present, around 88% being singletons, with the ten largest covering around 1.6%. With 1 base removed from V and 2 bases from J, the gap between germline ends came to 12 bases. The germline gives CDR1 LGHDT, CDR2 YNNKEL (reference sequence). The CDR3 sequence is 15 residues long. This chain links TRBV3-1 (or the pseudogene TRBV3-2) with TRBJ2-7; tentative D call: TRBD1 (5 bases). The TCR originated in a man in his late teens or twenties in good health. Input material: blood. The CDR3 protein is CASSQGLTGAYEQYF. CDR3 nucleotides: TGTGCCAGCAGCCAAGGCCTCACAGGCGCCTACGAGCAGTACTTC.